This TCR beta chain was sequenced during a study of blood T cells in healthy people across ages. The sample holds a few counts of this clonotype. What it recognizes is unknown. V lost 1 base and J 2 bases, leaving 9 bases between the germline ends. Germline V gene lookup returns CDR1 MDHEN and CDR2 SYDVKM. CDR3 length equals 16 residues. Study-wide results and caveats: Among T cells, TCR beta diversity per million cells dropped roughly linearly as age rose. Unsorted PBMC input precluded a conclusive naive versus antigen-experienced comparison.

It was with a sample-barcoded 5' primer and a J-beta primer mix that a second PCR of about 6 to 12 cycles was run. MiXCR was run by TCRdb on the 5' RACE reads, yielding one entry per CDR3 protein. The top ten hold approximately 19% of the sample, which has just over 1 million distinct CDR3 sequences, around 45% seen once. The receptor was isolated from an older woman in good health. This chain links TRBV28 with TRBJ2-6; D is unclear. The sequenced sample was blood. The CDR3 is CASSLFSSPGANVLTF. The CDR3 DNA follows: TGTGCCAGCAGTTTATTTTCAAGCCCTGGGGCCAACGTCCTGACTTTC. Using reference TRBV28 and TRBJ2-6 for the parts outside the CDR3, the full variable domain is DVKVTQSSRYLVKRTGEKVFLECVQDMDHENMFWYRQDPGLGLRLIYFSYDVKMKEKGDIPEGYSVSREKKERFSLILESASTNQTSMYLCASSLFSSPGANVLTFGAGSRLTVL.